The 6 T cell receptor beta chains given below trace back to one sample, sequenced in a study of follicular helper T cells after annual influenza vaccination. Documented time point: 2014-2015 season, pre-vaccination. Libraries were prepared by immunoSEQ multiplex PCR; TCRdb keeps only in-frame clonotypes and omits some of them. The sample has about 13,000 clones, about 73% seen once. Sequenced here: CXCR5- memory CD4+ T cells sorted from blood, sampled on the day of influenza vaccination. These receptors were collected from an adult who received the influenza vaccine.

The chain joins TRBV6-5 to TRBJ1-1, with 7 bases aligning to TRBD1. The CDR3 extends over 16 amino acids. The ends lost 0 bases at V and 1 base at J; junction bases unmatched: 5. Germline CDR1 reads MNHEY; CDR2 reads SVGAGI. The CDR3: CASSYSSGTENTEAFF. The CDR3 DNA sequence: TGTGCCAGCAGTTACTCCTCCGGGACAGAGAACACTGAAGCTTTCTTT.

This clone has just a few counts. The chain recombines TRBV6-5 with TRBJ1-6; D might be TRBD1 (5 bases). Per the germline V gene, CDR1 is MNHEY and CDR2 is SVGAGI. The V end was cut by 8 bases, the J end by 5 bases, with 13 bases between. This CDR3 has 14 amino acids. The CDR3 spells CASHKWGNNSPLHF. In DNA, the CDR3 is TGTGCCAGCCACAAGTGGGGCAATAATTCACCCCTCCACTTT.

The chain employs TRBV6-5 and TRBJ2-5, with D unresolved. The CDR3 has 13 residues. The V and J ends lost 5 bases and 4 bases respectively, with 11 bases between them. CDR1 is MNHEY and CDR2 is SVGAGI in the germline V gene. The chain's CDR3 is CASSQAGTETQYF. CDR3 nucleotide sequence: TGTGCCAGCAGTCAGGCCGGAACAGAGACCCAGTACTTC.

CDR3 amino acids: CASSVDRRTEAFF. The CDR3 DNA follows: TGTGCCAGCAGCGTAGACAGACGCACTGAAGCTTTCTTT. The chain is built from TRBV7-2 and TRBJ1-1; weak D call: TRBD1 (5 bases). CDR3 length: 13 amino acids. The V end lost 5 bases, the J end lost 4 bases, and 11 bases lay between the germline ends. Per the germline V gene, CDR1 is SGHTA and CDR2 is FQGNSA.

The CDR3 protein is CASSLSGGLSYNEQFF. The DNA for the CDR3 is TGTGCCAGCAGCCTTAGCGGGGGGCTATCCTACAATGAGCAGTTCTTC. The chain uses TRBV5-4 and TRBJ2-1; 10 bases align to TRBD2. Per germline, CDR1 SGHNT and CDR2 YYREEE (reference sequence). The V and J ends lost 4 bases and 1 base, in that order; junction bases with no gene match: 5. The CDR3 sequence is 16 residues long.

This clone was seen only once. The genes are TRBV10-3 and TRBJ2-1; 16 bases line up with TRBD2. The CDR3 totals 18 residues. CDR1 is ENHRY, CDR2 SYGVKD, per germline. V gave up 6 bases and J gave up 0 bases; unmatched junction bases: 5. CDR3: CAISTGTSGGDSYNEQFF. The CDR3 region has the DNA TGTGCCATCAGCACCGGGACTAGCGGGGGGGACTCCTACAATGAGCAGTTCTTC.